The 3 T cell receptor beta chains below come from one sample, sequenced in a study of T cell changes during pregnancy in multiple sclerosis. The data were produced by immunoSEQ multiplex PCR, yet TCRdb's version contains in-frame clones alone and is incomplete. The table shows about 40,000 clones, with over 80% occurring only once. The sequencing used CD4+ T cells from peripheral blood mononuclear cells, collected in the third trimester of pregnancy. Receptors were obtained from a female donor in good health, enrolled as a control in a pregnancy study.

In DNA, the CDR3 is TGCGCCAGCAGCCAAAGATCAGGGGATGAGCAGTTCTTC. Its translation: CASSQRSGDEQFF. This sequence joins TRBV4-1 and TRBJ2-1; TRBD1 is a possible D gene (6 bases). CDR1 and CDR2 from the germline V gene are MGHRA and YSYEKL. The V end was cut by 2 bases, the J end by 8 bases, with 10 bases between. This CDR3 spans 13 amino acids.

This sequence joins TRBV28 and TRBJ2-7, with 8 bases identical to TRBD2. V dropped 7 bases and J dropped 0; count of bases not matched to a gene: 5. The CDR3 runs 14 residues. Germline CDR1 is MDHEN and CDR2 is SYDVKM. Here the CDR3 DNA reads TGTGCCAGCAACCGGGGGGGGAGCTCCTACGAGCAGTACTTC. Translation gives CASNRGGSSYEQYF.

The chain links TRBV19 to TRBJ2-7; TRBD1 aligns across 10 bases. The CDR3 covers 15 residues. The ends lost 3 bases at V and 2 bases at J; junction bases unmatched: 4. Looked up from germline, CDR1 is LNHDA and CDR2 is SQIVND (reference sequence). The CDR3 region is CASSMNGQGAYEQYF. The CDR3, as DNA: TGTGCCAGTAGTATGAACGGACAGGGGGCCTACGAGCAGTACTTC.